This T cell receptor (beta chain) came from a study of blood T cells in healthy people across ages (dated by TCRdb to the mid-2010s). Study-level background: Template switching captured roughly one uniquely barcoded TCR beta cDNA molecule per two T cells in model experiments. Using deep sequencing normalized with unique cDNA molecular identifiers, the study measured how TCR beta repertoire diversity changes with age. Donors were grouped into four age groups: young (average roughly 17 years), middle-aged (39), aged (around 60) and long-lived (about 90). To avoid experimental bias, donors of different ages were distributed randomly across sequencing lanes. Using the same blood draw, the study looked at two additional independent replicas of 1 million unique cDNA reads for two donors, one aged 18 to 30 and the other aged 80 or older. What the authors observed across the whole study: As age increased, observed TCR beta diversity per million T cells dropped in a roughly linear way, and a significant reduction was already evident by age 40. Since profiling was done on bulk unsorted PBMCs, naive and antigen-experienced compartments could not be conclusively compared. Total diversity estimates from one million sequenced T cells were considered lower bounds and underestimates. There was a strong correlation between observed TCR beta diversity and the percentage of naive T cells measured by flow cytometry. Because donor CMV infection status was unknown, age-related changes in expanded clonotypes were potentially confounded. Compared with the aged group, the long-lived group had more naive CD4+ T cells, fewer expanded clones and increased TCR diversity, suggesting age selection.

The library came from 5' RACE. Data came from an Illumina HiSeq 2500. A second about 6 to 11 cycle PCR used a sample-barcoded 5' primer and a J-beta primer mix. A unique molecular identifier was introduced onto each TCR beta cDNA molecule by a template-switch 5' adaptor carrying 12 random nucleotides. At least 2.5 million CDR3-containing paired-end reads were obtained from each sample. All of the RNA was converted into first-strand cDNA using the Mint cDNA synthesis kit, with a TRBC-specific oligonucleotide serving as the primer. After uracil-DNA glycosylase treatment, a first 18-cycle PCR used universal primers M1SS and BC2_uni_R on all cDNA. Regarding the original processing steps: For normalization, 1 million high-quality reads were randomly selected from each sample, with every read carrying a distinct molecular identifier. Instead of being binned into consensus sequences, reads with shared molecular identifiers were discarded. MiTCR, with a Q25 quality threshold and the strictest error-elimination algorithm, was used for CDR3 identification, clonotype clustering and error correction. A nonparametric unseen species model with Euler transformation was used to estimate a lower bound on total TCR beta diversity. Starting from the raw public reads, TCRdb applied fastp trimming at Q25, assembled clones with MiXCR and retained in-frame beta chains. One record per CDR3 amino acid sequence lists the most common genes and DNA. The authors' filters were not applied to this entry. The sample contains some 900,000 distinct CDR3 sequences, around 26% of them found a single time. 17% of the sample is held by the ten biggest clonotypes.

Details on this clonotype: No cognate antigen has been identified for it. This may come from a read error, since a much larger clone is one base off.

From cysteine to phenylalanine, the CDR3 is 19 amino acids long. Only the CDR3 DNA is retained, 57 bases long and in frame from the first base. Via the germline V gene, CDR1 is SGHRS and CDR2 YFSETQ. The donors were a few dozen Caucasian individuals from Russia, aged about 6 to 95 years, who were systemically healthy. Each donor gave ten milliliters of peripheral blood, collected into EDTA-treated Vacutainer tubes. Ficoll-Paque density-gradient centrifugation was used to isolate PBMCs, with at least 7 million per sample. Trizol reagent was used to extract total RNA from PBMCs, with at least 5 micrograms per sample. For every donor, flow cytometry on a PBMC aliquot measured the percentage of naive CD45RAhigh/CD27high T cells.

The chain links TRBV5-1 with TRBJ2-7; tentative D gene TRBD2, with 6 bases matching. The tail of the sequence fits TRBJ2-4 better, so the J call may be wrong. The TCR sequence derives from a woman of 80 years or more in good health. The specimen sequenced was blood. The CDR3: CASSLAPGGRQSHWSIQYF. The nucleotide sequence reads TGCGCCAGCAGCTTGGCCCCCGGGGGACGACAGTCCCATTGGAGCATTCAGTACTTC.